This TCR beta chain was captured in a study of tumor and adjacent non-tumor tissue in lung cancer. About this clonotype itself: Compared with germline, one end of the junction differs, possibly owing to a read error.

TCRbeta libraries were built with three rounds of nested PCR, modified from ARM-PCR. TCRdb called the multiplex PCR reads again in MiXCR, with one record for every CDR3 protein. The repertoire holds 120,000 or so distinct CDR3 sequences, around three fifths seen once, with 9.5% to 15% in the top ten. The CDR3 covers 14 residues. Germline lookup yields CDR1 ENHRY and CDR2 SYGVKD. The template was RNA from unsorted bulk tissue. This chain connects TRBV10-3 to TRBJ1-2; D call uncertain. Sequencing used lung tumor tissue. This receptor was obtained from a man under 40 with non-small cell lung cancer. The CDR3 DNA reads TGTGTCATCAGCTCGACGGAGTTACGGGATGGCTACACCTTC. It codes for CVISSTELRDGYTF.